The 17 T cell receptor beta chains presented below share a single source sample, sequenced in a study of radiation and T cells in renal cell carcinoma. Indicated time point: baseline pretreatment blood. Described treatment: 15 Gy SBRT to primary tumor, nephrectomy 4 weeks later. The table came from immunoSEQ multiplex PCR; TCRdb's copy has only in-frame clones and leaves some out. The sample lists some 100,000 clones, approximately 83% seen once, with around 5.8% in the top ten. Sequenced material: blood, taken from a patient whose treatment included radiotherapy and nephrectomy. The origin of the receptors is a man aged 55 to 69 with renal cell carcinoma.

CDR3 nucleotide sequence: TGTGCCAGTAGTCCCCTGCCGGGACAGGCCTCCTACGAGCAGTACTTC. This translates into CASSPLPGQASYEQYF. V gene TRBV19 combines with J gene TRBJ2-7; 8 bases align to TRBD1. Germline loops: CDR1 LNHDA, CDR2 SQIVND (reference sequence). The CDR3 sequence is 16 residues long. The V and J ends lost 5 bases and 0 bases, in that order; junction bases with no gene match: 9.

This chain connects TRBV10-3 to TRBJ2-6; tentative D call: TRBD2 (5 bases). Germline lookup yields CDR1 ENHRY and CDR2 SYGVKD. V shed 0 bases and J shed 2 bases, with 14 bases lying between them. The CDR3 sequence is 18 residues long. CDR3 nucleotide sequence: TGTGCCATCAGTGAGTCTCGGCGGTCAGCGGCTGGGGCCAACGTCCTGACTTTC. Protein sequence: CAISESRRSAAGANVLTF.

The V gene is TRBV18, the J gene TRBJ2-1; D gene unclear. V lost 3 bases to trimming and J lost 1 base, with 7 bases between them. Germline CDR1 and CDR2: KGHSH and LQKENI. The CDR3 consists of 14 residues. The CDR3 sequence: CASSPSASYNEQFF. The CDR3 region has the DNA TGTGCCAGCTCACCGAGCGCGTCCTACAATGAGCAGTTCTTC.

CDR3 in DNA: TGTGCCAGTTTCGGACAGTCTCAGTATGGCTACACCTTC. It translates to CASFGQSQYGYTF. The rearrangement uses TRBV19 and TRBJ1-2; perhaps TRBD1 as D (6 bases). The CDR3 is 13 residues long. The germline CDR1 and CDR2 sequences are LNHDA and SQIVND (reference sequence). V was pared by 8 bases and J by 5 bases, with 15 bases between.

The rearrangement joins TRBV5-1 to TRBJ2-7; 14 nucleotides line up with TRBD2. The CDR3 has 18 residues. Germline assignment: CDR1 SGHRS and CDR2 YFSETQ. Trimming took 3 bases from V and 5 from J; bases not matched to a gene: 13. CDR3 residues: CASSWKGLAGVYLDEQYF. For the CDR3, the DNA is TGCGCCAGCAGCTGGAAGGGACTAGCGGGAGTATATTTGGACGAGCAGTACTTC.

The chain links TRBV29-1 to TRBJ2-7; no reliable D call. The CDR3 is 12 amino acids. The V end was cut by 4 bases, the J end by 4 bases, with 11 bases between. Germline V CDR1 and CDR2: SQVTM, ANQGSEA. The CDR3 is CSVGTQYYEQYF. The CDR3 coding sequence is TGCAGCGTTGGGACCCAATATTACGAGCAGTACTTC.

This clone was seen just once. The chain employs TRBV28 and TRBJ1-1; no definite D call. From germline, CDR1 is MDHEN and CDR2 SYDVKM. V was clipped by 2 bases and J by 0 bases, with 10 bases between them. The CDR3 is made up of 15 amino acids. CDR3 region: CASSLVGQVNTEAFF. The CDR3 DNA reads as TGTGCCAGCAGTTTAGTCGGGCAGGTGAACACTGAAGCTTTCTTT.

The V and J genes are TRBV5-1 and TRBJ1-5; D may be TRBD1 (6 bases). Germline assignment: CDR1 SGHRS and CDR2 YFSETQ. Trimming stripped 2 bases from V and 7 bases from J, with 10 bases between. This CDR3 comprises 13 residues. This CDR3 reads CASSLGDNQPQHF. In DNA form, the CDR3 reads TGCGCCAGCAGCTTAGGGGACAACCAGCCCCAGCATTTT.

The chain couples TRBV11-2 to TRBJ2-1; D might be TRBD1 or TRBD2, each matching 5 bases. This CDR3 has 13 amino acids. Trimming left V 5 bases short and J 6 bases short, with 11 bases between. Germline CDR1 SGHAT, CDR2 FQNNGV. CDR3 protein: CASSPGPFNEQFF. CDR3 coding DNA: TGTGCCAGCAGCCCGGGACCATTCAATGAGCAGTTCTTC.

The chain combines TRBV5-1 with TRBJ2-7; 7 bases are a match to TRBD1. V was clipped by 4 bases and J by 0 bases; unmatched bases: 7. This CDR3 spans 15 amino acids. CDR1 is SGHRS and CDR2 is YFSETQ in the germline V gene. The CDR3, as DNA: TGCGCCAGCAGCAAGGACAGGTCGAGCTCCTACGAGCAGTACTTC. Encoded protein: CASSKDRSSSYEQYF.

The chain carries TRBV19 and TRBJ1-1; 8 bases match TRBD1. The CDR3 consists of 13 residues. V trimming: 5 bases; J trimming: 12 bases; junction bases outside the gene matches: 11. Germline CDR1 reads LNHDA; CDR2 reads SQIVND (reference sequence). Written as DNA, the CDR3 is TGTGCCAGTAGTGCCCTACAGGGGGGGGACTCTTTCTTT. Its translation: CASSALQGGDSFF.

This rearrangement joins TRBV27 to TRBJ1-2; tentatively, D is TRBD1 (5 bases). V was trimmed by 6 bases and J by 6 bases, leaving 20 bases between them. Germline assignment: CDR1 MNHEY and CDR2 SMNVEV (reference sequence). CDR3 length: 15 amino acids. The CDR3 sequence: CASSQPGDWRDGYTF. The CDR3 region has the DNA TGTGCCAGCAGCCAACCGGGGGACTGGCGAGATGGCTACACCTTC.

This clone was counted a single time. The CDR3, as DNA: TGTGCCAGCAGCCCCGGTAGTGGTCTAGAGACCCAGTACTTC. This encodes CASSPGSGLETQYF. The chain employs TRBV7-2 and TRBJ2-5; D is unresolved. Trimming took off 5 bases at V and 4 bases at J, with 14 bases between the two ends. The CDR3 is made up of 14 amino acids. Germline V lookup: CDR1 SGHTA, CDR2 FQGNSA. The entire variable domain, with the rest obtained from reference TRBV7-2 and TRBJ2-5, is as follows: GAGVSQSPSNKVTEKGKDVELRCDPISGHTALYWYRQSLGQGLEFLIYFQGNSAPDKSGLPSDRFSAERTGGSVSTLTIQRTQQEDSAVYLCASSPGSGLETQYFGPGTRLLVL.

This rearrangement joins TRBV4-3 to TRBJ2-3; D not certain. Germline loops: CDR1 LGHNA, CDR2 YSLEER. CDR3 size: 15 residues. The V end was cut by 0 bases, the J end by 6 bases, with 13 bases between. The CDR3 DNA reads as TGCGCCAGCAGCCAAGAGAATCGGGTAGCCGATACGCAGTATTTT. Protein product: CASSQENRVADTQYF.

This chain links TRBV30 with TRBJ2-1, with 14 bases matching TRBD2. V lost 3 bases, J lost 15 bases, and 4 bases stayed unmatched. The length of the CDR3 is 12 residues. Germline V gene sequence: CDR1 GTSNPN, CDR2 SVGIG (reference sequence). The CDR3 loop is CAWRQTSGRGFF. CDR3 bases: TGTGCCTGGAGACAGACTAGCGGGAGGGGGTTCTTC.

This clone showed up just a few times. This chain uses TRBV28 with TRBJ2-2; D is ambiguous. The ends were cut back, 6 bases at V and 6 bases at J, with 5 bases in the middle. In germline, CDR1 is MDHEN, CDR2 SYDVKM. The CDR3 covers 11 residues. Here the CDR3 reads CASRVSGELFF. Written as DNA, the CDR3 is TGTGCCAGCAGGGTGTCCGGGGAGCTGTTTTTT.

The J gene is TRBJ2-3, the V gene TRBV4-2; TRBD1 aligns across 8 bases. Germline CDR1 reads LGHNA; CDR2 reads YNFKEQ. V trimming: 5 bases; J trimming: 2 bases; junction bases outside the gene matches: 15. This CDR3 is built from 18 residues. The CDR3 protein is CASSFDLRGRTTTDTQYF. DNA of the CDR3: TGTGCCAGCAGCTTCGACCTCAGGGGGCGAACGACCACAGATACGCAGTATTTT.